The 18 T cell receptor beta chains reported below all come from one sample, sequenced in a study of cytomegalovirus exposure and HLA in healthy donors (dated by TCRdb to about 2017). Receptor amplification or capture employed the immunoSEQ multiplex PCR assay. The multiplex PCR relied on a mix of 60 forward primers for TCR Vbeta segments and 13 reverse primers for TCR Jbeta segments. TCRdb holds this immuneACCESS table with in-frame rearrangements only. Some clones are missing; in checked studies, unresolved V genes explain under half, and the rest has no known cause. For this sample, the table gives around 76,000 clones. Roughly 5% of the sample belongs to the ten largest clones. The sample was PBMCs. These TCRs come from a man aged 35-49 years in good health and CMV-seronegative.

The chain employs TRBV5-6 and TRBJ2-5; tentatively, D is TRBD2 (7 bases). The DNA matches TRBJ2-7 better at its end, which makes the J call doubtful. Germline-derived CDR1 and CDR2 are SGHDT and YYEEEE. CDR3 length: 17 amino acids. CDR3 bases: TGTGCCAGCAGCTTGGCCGGGGGGACGAGGGGGTGGGACGAGCAGTACTTC. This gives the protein CASSLAGGTRGWDEQYF.

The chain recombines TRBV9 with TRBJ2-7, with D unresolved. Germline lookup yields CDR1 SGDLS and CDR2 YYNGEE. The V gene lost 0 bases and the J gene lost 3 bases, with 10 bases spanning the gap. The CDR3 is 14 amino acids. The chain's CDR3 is CASSVDTDLYEQYF. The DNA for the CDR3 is TGTGCCAGCAGCGTAGACACAGACCTCTACGAGCAGTACTTC.

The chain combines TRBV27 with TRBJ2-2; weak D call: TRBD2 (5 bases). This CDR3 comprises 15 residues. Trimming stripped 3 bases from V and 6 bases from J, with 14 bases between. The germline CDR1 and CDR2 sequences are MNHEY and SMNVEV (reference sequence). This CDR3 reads CASSFLHAGAGELFF. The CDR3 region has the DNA TGTGCCAGCAGTTTTCTACACGCCGGGGCCGGGGAGCTGTTTTTT.

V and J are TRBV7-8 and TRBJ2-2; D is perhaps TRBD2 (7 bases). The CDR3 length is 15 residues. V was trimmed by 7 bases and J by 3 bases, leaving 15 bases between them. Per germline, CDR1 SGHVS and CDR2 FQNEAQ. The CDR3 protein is CASTLGGPDTGELFF. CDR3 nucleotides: TGTGCCAGCACCCTGGGGGGGCCGGACACCGGGGAGCTGTTTTTT.

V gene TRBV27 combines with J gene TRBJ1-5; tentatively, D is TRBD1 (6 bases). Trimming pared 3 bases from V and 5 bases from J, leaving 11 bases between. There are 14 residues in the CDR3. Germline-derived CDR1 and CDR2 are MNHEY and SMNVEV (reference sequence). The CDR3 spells CASSFSEGDQPQHF. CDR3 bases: TGTGCCAGCAGTTTCAGCGAGGGGGATCAGCCCCAGCATTTT.

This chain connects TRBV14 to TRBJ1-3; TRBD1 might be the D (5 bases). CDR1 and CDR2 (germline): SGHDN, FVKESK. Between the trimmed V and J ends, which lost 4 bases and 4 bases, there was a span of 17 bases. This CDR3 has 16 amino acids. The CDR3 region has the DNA TGTGCCAGCAGCCTAACCACAGGAGCAGGAGGAAACACCATATATTTT. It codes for CASSLTTGAGGNTIYF.

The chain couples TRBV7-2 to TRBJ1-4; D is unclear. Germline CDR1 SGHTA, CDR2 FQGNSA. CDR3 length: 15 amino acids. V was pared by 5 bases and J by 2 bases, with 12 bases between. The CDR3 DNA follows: TGTGCCAGCAGCCGAGCAGCGTTTACTAATGAAAAACTGTTTTTT. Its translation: CASSRAAFTNEKLFF.

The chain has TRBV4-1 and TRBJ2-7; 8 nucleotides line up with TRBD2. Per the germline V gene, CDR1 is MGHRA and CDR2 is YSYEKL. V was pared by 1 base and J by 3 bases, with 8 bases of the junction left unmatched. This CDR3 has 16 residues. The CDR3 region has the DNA TGCGCCAGCAGCCAAGTGAGTAGCGGGACGATCTACGAGCAGTACTTC. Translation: CASSQVSSGTIYEQYF.

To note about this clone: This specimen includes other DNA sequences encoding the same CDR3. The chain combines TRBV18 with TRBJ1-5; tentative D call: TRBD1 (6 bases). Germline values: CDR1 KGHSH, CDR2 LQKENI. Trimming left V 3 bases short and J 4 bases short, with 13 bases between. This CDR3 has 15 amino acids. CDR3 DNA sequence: TGTGCCAGCTCACCGACAGGACTGGGAAATCAGCCCCAGCATTTT. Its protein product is CASSPTGLGNQPQHF.

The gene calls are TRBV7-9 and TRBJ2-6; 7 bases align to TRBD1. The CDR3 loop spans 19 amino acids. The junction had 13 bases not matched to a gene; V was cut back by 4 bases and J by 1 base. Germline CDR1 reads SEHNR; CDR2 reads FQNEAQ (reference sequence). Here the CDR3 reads CASSSRAGAGGSGANVLTF. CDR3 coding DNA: TGTGCCAGCAGCTCCCGCGCCGGGGCAGGGGGTTCTGGGGCCAACGTCCTGACTTTC.

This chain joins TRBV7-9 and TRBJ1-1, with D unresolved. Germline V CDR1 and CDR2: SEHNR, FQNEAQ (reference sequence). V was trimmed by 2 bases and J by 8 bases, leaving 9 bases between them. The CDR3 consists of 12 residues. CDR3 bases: TGTGCCAGCAGCTTAATGGCAGGCGAAGCTTTCTTT. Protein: CASSLMAGEAFF.

Here the CDR3 DNA reads TGTGCCAGCAGCCTACGACAGGGGGCGGTCCACGAGCAGTACTTC. It yields the protein CASSLRQGAVHEQYF. J is TRBJ2-7 and V is TRBV7-2; 10 bases align to TRBD1. J lost 5 bases, V lost 5 bases, and 9 bases had no gene match. The germline V gene has CDR1 SGHTA and CDR2 FQGNSA. The CDR3 has 15 residues.

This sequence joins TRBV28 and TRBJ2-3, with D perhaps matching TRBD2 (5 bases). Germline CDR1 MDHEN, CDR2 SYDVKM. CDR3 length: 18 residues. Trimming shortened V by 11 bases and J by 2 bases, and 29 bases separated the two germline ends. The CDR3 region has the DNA TGTGCCGCTAGACATGGAGGAGCGGTAGGGCCTACCACAGATACGCAGTATTTT. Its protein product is CAARHGGAVGPTTDTQYF.

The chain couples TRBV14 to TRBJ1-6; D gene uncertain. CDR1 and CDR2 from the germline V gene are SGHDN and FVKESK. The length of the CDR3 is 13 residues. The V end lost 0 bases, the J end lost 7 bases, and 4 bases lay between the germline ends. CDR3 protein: CASSQERNSPLHF. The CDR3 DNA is TGTGCCAGCAGCCAAGAGAGGAATTCACCCCTCCACTTT.

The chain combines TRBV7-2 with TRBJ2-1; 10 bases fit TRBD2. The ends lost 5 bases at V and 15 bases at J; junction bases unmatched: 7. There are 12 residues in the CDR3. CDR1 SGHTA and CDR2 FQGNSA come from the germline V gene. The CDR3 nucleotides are TGTGCCAGCAGCGCCCGGACTAGCGGTAGGTTCTTC. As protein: CASSARTSGRFF.

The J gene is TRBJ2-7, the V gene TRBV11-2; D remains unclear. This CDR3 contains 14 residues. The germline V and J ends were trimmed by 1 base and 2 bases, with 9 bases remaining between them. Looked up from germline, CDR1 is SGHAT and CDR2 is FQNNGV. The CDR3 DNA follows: TGTGCCAGCAGCTTAGCGTCGGGTCCCTACGAGCAGTACTTC. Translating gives CASSLASGPYEQYF.

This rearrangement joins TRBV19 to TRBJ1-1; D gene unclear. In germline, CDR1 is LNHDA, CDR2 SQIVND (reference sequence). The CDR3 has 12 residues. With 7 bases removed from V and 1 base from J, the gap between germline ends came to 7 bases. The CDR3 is CASTPGNTEAFF. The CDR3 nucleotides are TGTGCCAGTACCCCAGGGAACACTGAAGCTTTCTTT.

The CDR3 coding sequence is TGTGCCAGCAGCTCTTCAGCGGGCAACTACAATGAGCAGTTCTTC. This encodes CASSSSAGNYNEQFF. The chain joins TRBV7-8 to TRBJ2-1; TRBD2 is a possible D gene (6 bases). V shed 4 bases and J shed 3 bases, with 13 bases lying between them. From germline, CDR1 is SGHVS and CDR2 FQNEAQ. The CDR3 runs 15 residues. Combining the CDR3 with reference TRBV7-8 and TRBJ2-1 gives the whole variable domain GAGVSQSPRYKVAKRGQDVALRCDPISGHVSLFWYQQALGQGPEFLTYFQNEAQLDKSGLPSDRFFAERPEGSVSTLKIQRTQQEDSAVYLCASSSSAGNYNEQFFGPGTRLTVL.